This T cell receptor beta chain was retrieved from a study of blood T cell repertoires in COVID-19. The overall study: Whether acute or convalescent, the COVID-19 samples came from the United States, Italy and Spain. PBMCs, B-cell-depleted T cells, or T cells were the source of the cDNA or gDNA that made up the material.

From germline, CDR1 is LNHDA and CDR2 SQIVND (reference sequence). V dropped 5 bases and J dropped 7; count of bases not matched to a gene: 9. The CDR3 has 17 residues. Per the authors' pipeline: Amplifying reference gene primers gave estimates of nucleated cell counts. Clones were read by immunoSEQ multiplex PCR, and TCRdb kept only the in-frame ones, dropping some. The V and J calls and clone size come from that table; D and trimming were worked out from the DNA. The data hold 350,000 to 450,000 clones, with approximately 81% observed a single time. The clonotype was recovered from a woman aged 18-29 years with acute or convalescent COVID-19. Source material: peripheral blood. The V call is TRBV19, the J call TRBJ2-1, with 15 bases identical to TRBD2. The CDR3 DNA is TGTGCCAGTAGTCCCAAAGGGACTAGCGGGAGGAGTAATGAGCAGTTCTTC. It encodes CASSPKGTSGRSNEQFF.